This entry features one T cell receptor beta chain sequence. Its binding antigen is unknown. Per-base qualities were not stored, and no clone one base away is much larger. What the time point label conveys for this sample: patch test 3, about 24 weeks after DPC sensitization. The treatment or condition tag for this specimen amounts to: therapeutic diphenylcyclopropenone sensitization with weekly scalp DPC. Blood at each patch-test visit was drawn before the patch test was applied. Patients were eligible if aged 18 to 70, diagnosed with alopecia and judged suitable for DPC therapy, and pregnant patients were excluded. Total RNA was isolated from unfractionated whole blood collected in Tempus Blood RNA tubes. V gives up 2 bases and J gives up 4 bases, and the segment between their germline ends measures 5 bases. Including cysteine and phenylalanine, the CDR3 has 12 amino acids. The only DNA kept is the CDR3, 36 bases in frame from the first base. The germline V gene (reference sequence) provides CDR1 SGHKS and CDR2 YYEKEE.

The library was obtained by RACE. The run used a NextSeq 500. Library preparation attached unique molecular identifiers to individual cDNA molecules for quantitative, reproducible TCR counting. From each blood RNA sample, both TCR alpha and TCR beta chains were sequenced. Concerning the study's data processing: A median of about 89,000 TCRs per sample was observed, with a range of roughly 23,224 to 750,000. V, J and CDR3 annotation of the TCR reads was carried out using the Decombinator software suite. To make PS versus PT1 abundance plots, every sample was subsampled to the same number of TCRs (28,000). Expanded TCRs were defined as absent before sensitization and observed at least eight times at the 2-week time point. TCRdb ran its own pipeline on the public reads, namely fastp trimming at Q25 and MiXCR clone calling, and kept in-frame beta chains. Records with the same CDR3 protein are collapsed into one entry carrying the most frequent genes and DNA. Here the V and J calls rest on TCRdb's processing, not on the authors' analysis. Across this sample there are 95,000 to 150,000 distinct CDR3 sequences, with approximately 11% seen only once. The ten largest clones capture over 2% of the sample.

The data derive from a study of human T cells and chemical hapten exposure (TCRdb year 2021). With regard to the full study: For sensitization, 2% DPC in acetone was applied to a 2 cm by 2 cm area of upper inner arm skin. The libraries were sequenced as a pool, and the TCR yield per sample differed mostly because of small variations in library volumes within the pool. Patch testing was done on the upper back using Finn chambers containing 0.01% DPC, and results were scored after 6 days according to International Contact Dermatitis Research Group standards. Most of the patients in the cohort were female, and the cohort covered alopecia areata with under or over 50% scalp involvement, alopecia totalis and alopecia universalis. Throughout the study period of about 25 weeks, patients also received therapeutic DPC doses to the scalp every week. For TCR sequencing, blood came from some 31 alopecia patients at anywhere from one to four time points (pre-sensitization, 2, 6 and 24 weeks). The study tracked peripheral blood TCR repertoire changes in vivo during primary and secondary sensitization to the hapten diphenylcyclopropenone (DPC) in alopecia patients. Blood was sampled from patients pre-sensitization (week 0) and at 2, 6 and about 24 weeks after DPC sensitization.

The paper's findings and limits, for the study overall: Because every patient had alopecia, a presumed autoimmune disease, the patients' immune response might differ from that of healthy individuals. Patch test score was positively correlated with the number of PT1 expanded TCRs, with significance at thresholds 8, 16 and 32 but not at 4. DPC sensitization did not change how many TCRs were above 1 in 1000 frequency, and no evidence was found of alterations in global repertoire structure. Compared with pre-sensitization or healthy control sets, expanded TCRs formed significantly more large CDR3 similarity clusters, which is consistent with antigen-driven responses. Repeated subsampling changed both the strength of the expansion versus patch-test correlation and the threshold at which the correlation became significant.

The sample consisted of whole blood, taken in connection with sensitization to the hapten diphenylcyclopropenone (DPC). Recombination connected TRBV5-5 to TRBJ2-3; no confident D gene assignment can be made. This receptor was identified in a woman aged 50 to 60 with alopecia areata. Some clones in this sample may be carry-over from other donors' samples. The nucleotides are TGTGCCAGCAGCTTTGACCCAGATACGCAGTATTTT. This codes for CASSFDPDTQYF.